The 7 T cell receptor beta chains below come from one sample, sequenced in a study of technical replicates of blood from four donors (dated by TCRdb to 2017 to 2019). Library preparation employed the immunoSEQ multiplex PCR assay. Held by TCRdb, this immuneACCESS table contains in-frame sequences only and omits some clones. Under half of the omission traces to an unresolved V gene where checked; the cause of the rest is unknown. This sample is represented by about 90,000 clones; 94% of them were singletons. The ten largest account for around 0.25% of the sample. The sample comprised T cells isolated from PBMCs. The receptors were gathered from a human donor in good health.

The genes are TRBV5-1 and TRBJ2-5; TRBD1 might be the D (6 bases). V shed 4 bases and J shed 5 bases, with 21 bases lying between them. CDR3 length equals 16 residues. The germline gives CDR1 SGHRS, CDR2 YFSETQ. CDR3 sequence (DNA): TGCGCCAGCAGCGCAATACAGGGAAGGCTATCGGAGACCCAGTACTTC. Its protein product is CASSAIQGRLSETQYF.

The rearrangement uses TRBV2 and TRBJ1-1; D remains ambiguous. This CDR3 region has 13 residues. Germline CDR1 is SNHLY and CDR2 is FYNNEI. V lost 10 bases and J lost 1, with 13 bases in between. The CDR3 spells CANLRDWNTEAFF. CDR3 in DNA: TGTGCCAACCTCAGAGACTGGAACACTGAAGCTTTCTTT.

This chain uses TRBV4-2 with TRBJ2-1; the match to TRBD2 covers 16 bases. V lost 4 bases to trimming and J lost 0 bases; unmatched junction nucleotides: 12. The germline V gene encodes CDR1 LGHNA and CDR2 YNFKEQ. The CDR3 has 21 amino acids. CDR3 sequence (DNA): TGTGCCAGCAGCCTACGGTCCGGGACTAGCGGGAGGGTTGGCTCCTACAATGAGCAGTTCTTC. Translating gives CASSLRSGTSGRVGSYNEQFF.

The chain employs TRBV28 and TRBJ1-3; a possible D gene is TRBD1 (5 bases). The CDR3 runs 15 residues. In germline, CDR1 is MDHEN, CDR2 SYDVKM. Trimming took off 6 bases at V and 0 bases at J, with 12 bases between the two ends. This CDR3 reads CASSRLGRSGNTIYF. In nucleotides, the CDR3 is TGTGCCAGCAGCCGCCTGGGGCGCTCTGGAAACACCATATATTTT.

This sequence joins TRBV29-1 and TRBJ1-2; 8 bases agree with TRBD1. Trimming cost V 3 bases and J 4 bases; bases outside gene matches: 4. CDR3 length equals 13 residues. Germline lookup yields CDR1 SQVTM and CDR2 ANQGSEA. The CDR3, as DNA: TGCAGCGTTGACCGGACAGGGCTCTATGGCTACACCTTC. Its translation is CSVDRTGLYGYTF.

The rearrangement uses TRBV6-6 and TRBJ2-7; D is perhaps TRBD2 (5 bases). Germline CDR1 MNHNY, CDR2 SVGAGI (reference sequence). Deletions cut 0 bases from V and 6 bases from J, with 15 bases between. The CDR3 is 15 amino acids. CDR3 DNA sequence: TGTGCCAGCAGTTACTCACGAGGGAGACTCGGCGAGCAGTACTTC. It encodes CASSYSRGRLGEQYF.

A single count supports this clone. This chain links TRBV6-1 with TRBJ2-5; D might be TRBD2 (6 bases). The CDR3 covers 14 residues. Germline V CDR1 and CDR2: MNHNS, SASEGT. V was cut by 4 bases and J by 1 base, with 10 bases left in between. The CDR3 loop is CASSAGVFQETQYF. CDR3 bases: TGTGCCAGCAGTGCGGGGGTTTTCCAAGAGACCCAGTACTTC.